This T cell receptor (beta chain) appears in the sequencing data of a study of T-cell reconstitution after alpha-beta-depleted transplantation in children. This CDR3 contains 15 residues. V was trimmed by 0 bases and J by 5 bases, leaving 11 bases between them. The germline V gene has CDR1 LGHNA and CDR2 YSLEER. This clonotype was recorded a few times. Its antigen is unknown. Regarding the study as a whole: Newly generated T cells supplied most T-cell counts and diversity one year post-transplant.

Molecular barcoding with unique molecular identifiers was used for the TCRbeta library. MiXCR, run by TCRdb on the PCR reads, gives a single entry per CDR3 protein. There are just under 350,000 distinct CDR3 sequences in the sample; under 20% occur only once, and around 41% lies in the top ten. This clonotype was obtained from a male patient between 2 and 10 years old who had a stem cell transplant for acute lymphoblastic leukemia, so the T cells may come from the graft donor. Sequences were derived from PBMCs, mostly from graft donor cells, sampled 360 days after TCRalphabeta/CD19-depleted stem cell transplant. The rearrangement links TRBV4-3 to TRBJ2-1; D call uncertain. The CDR3, as DNA: TGCGCCAGCAGCCAAGATTTCAAGAGAAACAATGAGCAGTTCTTC. Translation: CASSQDFKRNNEQFF.